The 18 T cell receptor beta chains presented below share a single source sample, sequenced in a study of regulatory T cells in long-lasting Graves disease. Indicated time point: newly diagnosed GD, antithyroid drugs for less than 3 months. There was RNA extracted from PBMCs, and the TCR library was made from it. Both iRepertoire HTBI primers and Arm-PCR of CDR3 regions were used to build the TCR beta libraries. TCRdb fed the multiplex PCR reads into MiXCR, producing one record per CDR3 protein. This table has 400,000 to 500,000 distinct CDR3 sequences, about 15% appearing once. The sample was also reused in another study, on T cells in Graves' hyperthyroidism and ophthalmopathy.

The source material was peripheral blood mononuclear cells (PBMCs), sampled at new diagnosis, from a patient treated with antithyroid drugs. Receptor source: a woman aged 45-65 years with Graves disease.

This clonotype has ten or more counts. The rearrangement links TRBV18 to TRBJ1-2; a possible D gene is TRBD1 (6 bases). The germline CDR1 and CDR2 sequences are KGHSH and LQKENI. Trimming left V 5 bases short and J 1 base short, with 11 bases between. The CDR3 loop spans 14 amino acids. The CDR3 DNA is TGTGCCAGCTCATCGGCAGGGGTTAACTATGGCTACACCTTC. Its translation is CASSSAGVNYGYTF.

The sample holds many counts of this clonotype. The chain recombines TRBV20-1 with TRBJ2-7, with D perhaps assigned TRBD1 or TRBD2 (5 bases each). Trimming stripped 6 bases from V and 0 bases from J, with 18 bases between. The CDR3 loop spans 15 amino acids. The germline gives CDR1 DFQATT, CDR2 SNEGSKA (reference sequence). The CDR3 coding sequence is TGCAGTGCGATAGGGGTTTCTAGCCTCTCCTACGAGCAGTACTTC. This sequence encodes CSAIGVSSLSYEQYF.

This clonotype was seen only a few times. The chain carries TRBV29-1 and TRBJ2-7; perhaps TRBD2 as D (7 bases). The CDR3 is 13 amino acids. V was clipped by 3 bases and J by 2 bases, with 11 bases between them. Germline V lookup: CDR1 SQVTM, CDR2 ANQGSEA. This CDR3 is CSVDGGPPYEQYF. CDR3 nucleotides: TGCAGCGTTGACGGGGGGCCCCCCTACGAGCAGTACTTC.

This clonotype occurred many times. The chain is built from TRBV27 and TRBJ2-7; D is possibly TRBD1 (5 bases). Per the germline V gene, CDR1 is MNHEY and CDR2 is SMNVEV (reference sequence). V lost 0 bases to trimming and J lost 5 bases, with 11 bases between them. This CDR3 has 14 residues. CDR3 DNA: TGTGCCAGCAGTTTATCGGAGACAGCCAACGAGCAGTACTTC. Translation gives CASSLSETANEQYF.

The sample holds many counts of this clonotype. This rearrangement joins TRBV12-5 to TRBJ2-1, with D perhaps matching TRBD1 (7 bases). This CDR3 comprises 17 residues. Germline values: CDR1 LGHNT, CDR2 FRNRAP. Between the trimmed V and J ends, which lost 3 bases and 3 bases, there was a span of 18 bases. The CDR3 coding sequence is TGTGCTAGTGGTTTATTCGCGGGCAGGGGGGACTACAATGAGCAGTTCTTC. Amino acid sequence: CASGLFAGRGDYNEQFF.

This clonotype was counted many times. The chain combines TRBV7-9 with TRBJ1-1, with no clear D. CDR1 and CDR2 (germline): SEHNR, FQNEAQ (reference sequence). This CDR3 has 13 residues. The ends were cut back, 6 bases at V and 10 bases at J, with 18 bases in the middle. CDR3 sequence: CASSTRPFGRAFF. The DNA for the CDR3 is TGTGCCAGCAGTACCAGGCCATTCGGAAGAGCTTTCTTT.

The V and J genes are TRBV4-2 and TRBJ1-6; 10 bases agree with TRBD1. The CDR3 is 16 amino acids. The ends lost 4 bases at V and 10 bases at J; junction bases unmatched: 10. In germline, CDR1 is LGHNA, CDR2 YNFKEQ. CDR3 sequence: CASSPPRTGGRSPLHF. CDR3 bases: TGTGCCAGCAGCCCACCCAGGACAGGGGGTAGATCACCCCTCCACTTT.

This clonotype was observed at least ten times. The CDR3 DNA sequence: TGTGCCAGCAGTTTGTCAGGACTAGCGGCCAACTCCTACGAGCAGTACTTC. This gives the protein CASSLSGLAANSYEQYF. This chain uses TRBV28 with TRBJ2-7; the match to TRBD2 covers 10 bases. Germline V gives CDR1 MDHEN, CDR2 SYDVKM. V gave up 3 bases and J gave up 0 bases; unmatched junction bases: 8. The CDR3 spans 17 residues.

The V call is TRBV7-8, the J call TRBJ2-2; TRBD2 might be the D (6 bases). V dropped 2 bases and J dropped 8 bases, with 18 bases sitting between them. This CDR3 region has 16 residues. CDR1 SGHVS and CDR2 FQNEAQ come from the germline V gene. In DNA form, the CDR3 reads TGTGCCAGCAGCTTAATTGAACCGGGGGTTTGGGGGGAGCTGTTTTTT. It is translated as CASSLIEPGVWGELFF.

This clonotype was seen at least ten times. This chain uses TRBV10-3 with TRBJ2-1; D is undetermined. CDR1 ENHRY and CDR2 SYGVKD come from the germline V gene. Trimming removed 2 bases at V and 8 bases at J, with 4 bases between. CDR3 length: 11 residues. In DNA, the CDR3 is TGTGCCATCAGTGAGAGTGATGAGCAGTTCTTC. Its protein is CAISESDEQFF.

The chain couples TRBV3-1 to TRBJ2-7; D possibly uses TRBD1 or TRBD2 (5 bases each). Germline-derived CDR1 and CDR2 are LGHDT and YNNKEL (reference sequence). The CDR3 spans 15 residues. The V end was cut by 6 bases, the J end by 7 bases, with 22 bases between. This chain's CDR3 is CASSRWTGTRDEQYF. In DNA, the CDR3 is TGTGCCAGCAGTCGTTGGACCGGGACCCGGGATGAGCAGTACTTC.

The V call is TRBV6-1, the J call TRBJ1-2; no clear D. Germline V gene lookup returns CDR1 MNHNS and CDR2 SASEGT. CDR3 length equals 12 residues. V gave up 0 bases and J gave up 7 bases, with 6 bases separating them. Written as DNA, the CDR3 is TGTGCCAGCAGTGAAGCAGGGATTGGCTACACCTTC. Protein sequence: CASSEAGIGYTF.

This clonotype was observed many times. CDR3 sequence reads: CASSSAIIGAPGLEHSSTDTQYF. CDR3 DNA: TGTGCCAGCAGTTCGGCAATCATTGGGGCCCCGGGACTAGAACACTCTAGCACAGATACGCAGTATTTT. The rearrangement joins TRBV28 to TRBJ2-3, with TRBD2 matching 8 bases. CDR1 and CDR2 (germline): MDHEN, SYDVKM. With V trimmed by 4 bases and J by 0 bases, 27 bases remained unmatched. The CDR3 is 23 amino acids. The variable domain in full, completed from reference TRBV28 and TRBJ2-3, reads DVKVTQSSRYLVKRTGEKVFLECVQDMDHENMFWYRQDPGLGLRLIYFSYDVKMKEKGDIPEGYSVSREKKERFSLILESASTNQTSMYLCASSSAIIGAPGLEHSSTDTQYFGPGTRLTVL.

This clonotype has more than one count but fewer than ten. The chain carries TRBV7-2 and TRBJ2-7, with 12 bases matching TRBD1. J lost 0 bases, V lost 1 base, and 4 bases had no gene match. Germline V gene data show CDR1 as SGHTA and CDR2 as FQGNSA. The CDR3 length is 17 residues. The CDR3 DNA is TGTGCCAGCAGCTTAGACCGGGACAGGGGGCACTCCTACGAGCAGTACTTC. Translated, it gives CASSLDRDRGHSYEQYF.

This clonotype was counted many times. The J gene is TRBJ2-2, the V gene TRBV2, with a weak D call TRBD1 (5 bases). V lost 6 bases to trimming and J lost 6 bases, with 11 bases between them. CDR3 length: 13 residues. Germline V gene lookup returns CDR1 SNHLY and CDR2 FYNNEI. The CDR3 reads CASSRDSPGELFF. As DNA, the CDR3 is TGTGCCAGCAGCCGTGACAGTCCCGGGGAGCTGTTTTTT.

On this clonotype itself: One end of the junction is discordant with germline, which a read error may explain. CDR3 nucleotide sequence: TGCGCCAGCAGCCAAGCTAGCGGTCGCTACAATGAGCAGTCCTTC. Translation gives CASSQASGRYNEQSF. The V call is TRBV4-1, the J call TRBJ2-1; the match to TRBD2 covers 7 bases. This CDR3 region has 15 residues. The germline gives CDR1 MGHRA, CDR2 YSYEKL.

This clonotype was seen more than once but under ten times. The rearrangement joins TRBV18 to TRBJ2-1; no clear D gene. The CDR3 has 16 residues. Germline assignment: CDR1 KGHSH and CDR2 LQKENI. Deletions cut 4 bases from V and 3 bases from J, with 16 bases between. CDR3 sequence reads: CASSHRPLIYYNEQFF. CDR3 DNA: TGTGCCAGCTCACATAGGCCCCTTATATACTACAATGAGCAGTTCTTC.

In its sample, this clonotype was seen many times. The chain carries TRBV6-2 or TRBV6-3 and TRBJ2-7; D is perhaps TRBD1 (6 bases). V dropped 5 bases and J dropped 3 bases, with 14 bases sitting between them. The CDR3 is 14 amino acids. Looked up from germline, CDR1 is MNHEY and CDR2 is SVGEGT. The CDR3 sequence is CASSPETGRYEQYF. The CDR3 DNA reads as TGTGCCAGCAGTCCCGAGACAGGCCGCTACGAGCAGTACTTC.